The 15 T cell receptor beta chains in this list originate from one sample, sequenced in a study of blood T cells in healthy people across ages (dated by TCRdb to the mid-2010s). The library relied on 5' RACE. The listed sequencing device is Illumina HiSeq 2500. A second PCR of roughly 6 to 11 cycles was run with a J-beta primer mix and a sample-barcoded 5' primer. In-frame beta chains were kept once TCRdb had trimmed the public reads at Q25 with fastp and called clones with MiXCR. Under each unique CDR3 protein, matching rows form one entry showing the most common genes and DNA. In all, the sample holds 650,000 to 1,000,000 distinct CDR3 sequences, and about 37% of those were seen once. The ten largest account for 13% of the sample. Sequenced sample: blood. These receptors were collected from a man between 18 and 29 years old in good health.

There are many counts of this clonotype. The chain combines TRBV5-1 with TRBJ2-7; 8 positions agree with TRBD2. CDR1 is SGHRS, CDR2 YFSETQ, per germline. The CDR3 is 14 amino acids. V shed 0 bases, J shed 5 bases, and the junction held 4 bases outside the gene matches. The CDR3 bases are TGCGCCAGCAGCTTGGGGACTAGCCTACACGAGCAGTACTTC. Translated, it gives CASSLGTSLHEQYF.

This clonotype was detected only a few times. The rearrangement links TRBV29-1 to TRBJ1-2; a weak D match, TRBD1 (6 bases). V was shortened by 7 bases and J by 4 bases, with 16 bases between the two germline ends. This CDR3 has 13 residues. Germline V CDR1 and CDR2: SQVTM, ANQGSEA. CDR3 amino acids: CSATADRGYGYTF. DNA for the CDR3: TGCAGCGCTACCGCGGACAGAGGCTATGGCTACACCTTC.

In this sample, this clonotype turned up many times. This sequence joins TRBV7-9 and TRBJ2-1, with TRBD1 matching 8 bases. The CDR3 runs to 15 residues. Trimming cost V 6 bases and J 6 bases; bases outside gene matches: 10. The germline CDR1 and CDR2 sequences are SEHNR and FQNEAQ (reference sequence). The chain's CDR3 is CASSSPGQATNEQFF. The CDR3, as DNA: TGTGCCAGCAGTTCGCCGGGACAGGCCACCAATGAGCAGTTCTTC.

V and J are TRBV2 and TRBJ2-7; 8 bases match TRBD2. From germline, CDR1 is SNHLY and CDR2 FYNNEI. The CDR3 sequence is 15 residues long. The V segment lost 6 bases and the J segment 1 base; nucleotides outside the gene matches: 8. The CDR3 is CASRTTSGGSYEQYF. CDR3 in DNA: TGTGCCAGCAGAACCACTAGCGGAGGTTCCTACGAGCAGTACTTC.

The CDR3 reads CSVERPDRNTEAFF. The CDR3 DNA follows: TGCAGCGTTGAACGACCCGACAGAAACACTGAAGCTTTCTTT. This rearrangement joins TRBV29-1 to TRBJ1-1, with D possibly TRBD1 on 5 matching bases. The V gene's germline CDR1 is SQVTM and CDR2 ANQGSEA. The CDR3 contains 14 residues. V was clipped by 2 bases and J by 2 bases, with 12 bases between them.

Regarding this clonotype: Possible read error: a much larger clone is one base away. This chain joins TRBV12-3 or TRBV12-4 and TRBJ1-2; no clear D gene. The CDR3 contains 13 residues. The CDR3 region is CASSLGTANGCTF. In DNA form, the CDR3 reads TGTGCCAGCAGTTTGGGCACAGCCAATGGCTGCACCTTC.

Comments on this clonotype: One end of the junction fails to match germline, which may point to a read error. CDR3 DNA sequence: TGTGCCAGCAGCTTAGGAATTTCAGGGCAGAGCACGGATACGCAGTATTTT. Encoded protein: CASSLGISGQSTDTQYF. This chain uses TRBV7-6 with TRBJ2-3, with D possibly TRBD1 on 5 matching bases. The germline CDR1 and CDR2 sequences are SGHVS and FNYEAQ. The CDR3 runs 17 residues.

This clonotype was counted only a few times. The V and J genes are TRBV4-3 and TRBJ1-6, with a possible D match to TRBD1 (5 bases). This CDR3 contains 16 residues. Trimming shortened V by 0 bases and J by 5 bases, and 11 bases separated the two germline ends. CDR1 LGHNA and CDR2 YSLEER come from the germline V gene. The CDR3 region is CASSQEFPGDNSPLHF. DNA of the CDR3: TGCGCCAGCAGCCAAGAATTTCCGGGGGATAATTCACCCCTCCACTTT.

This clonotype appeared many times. CDR3 region: CATSDSGTIQFF. CDR3 coding DNA: TGTGCCACCAGTGATAGCGGGACTATCCAGTTCTTC. The chain recombines TRBV24-1 with TRBJ2-1; 7 positions match TRBD2. The length of the CDR3 is 12 residues. Germline V lookup: CDR1 KGHDR, CDR2 SFDVKD. The trim removed 3 bases at V and 13 bases at J, leaving 5 bases unmatched.

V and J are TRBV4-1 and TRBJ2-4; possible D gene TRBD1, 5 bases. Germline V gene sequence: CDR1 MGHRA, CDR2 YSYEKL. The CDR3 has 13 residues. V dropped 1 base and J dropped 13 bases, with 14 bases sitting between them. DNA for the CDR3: TGCGCCAGCAGCCAAGGCAAGGGGAATGAGCAGTACTTC. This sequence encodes CASSQGKGNEQYF.

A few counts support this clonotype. The CDR3 bases are TGTGCCAGCAGCTTAGCGACTAGCGGGGACGAGCAGTACTTC. Translation: CASSLATSGDEQYF. This chain joins TRBV7-2 and TRBJ2-7; 11 nucleotides align to TRBD2. In germline, CDR1 is SGHTA, CDR2 FQGNSA. The CDR3 contains 14 residues. The J segment lost 5 bases and the V segment lost 0 bases, leaving 0 bases of the junction unmatched.

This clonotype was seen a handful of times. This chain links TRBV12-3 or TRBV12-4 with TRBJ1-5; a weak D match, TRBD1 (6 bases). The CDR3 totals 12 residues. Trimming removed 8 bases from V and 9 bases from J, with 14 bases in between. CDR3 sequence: CASREGGGPQHF. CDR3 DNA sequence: TGTGCCAGCCGAGAGGGAGGGGGGCCCCAGCATTTT.

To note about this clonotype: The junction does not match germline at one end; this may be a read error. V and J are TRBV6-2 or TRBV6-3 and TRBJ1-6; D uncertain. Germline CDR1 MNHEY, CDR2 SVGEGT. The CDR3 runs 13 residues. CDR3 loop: CASSYSQNLPLHF. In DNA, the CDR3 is TGTGCCAGCAGTTACTCACAGAATTTACCCCTCCACTTT.

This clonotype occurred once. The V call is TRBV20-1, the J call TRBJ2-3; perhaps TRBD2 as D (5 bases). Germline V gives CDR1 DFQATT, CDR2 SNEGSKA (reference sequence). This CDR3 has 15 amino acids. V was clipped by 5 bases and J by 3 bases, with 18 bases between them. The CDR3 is CSAAPLGIGTDTQYF. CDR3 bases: TGCAGTGCTGCCCCCCTCGGGATTGGAACAGATACGCAGTATTTT.

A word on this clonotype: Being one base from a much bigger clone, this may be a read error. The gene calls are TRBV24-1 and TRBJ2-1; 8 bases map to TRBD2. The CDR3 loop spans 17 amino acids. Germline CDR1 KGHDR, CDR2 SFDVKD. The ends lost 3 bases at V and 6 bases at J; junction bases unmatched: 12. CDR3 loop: CATSDLTGSGGRNEQFF. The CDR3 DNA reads TGTGCCACCAGTGATCTCACAGGCAGCGGGGGCCGCAATGAGCAGTTCTTC.